A selection of T cell receptor beta chains follows, all from one sample in a study of T cell repertoires in cytomegalovirus infection. TCRdb analysed the reads with MiXCR anew, one entry per CDR3 protein. Of tens of thousands of distinct CDR3 sequences in the sample, about 4.2% were seen once. Sequencing was done on a sample of PBMCs. Receptor source: a human donor in good health (CMV status not recorded). Some clones in this sample may be carry-over from other donors' samples. The CDR3 runs from the conserved cysteine through the conserved F or W. The D gene is left open where the match is weak. Where a row states a size, it is once, few, many or the class of an expanded clone; other rows omit it.

>-|TRBV7-2|many|TRBJ2-7
CASSPYLSVIPSYEQYF
TGTGCCAGCAGCCCCTATTTGTCGGTTATCCCGTCCTACGAGCAGTACTTC
>TRBD2|TRBV7-3|few|TRBJ2-1
CASSLTAGVYNEQFF
TGTGCCAGCAGCTTAACAGCGGGGGTCTACAATGAGCAGTTCTTC
>-|TRBV7-2|many|TRBJ1-3
CASSRDNSGNTIYF
TGTGCCAGCAGCCGGGACAACTCTGGAAACACCATATATTTT
>TRBD1|TRBV7-2|many|TRBJ1-1
CASSFGQGTEAFF
TGTGCCAGCAGCTTCGGACAGGGGACTGAAGCTTTCTTT
>TRBD1|TRBV19|many|TRBJ1-1
CASSIRGGSGGTEAFF
TGTGCCAGTAGTATTCGAGGGGGCTCTGGAGGCACTGAAGCTTTCTTT
>-|TRBV19|many|TRBJ2-7
CASSIGRSYEQYF
TGTGCCAGTAGTATAGGACGGTCCTACGAGCAGTACTTC
>-|TRBV7-3|many|TRBJ2-3
CASSPKPGPADTQYF
TGTGCCAGCAGCCCCAAACCGGGACCTGCAGATACGCAGTATTTT
>-|TRBV7-3|many|TRBJ1-1
CASSSGMNTEAFF
TGTGCCAGCAGCTCTGGGATGAACACTGAAGCTTTCTTT
>-|TRBV18|many|TRBJ2-1
CASQGPYGNEQFF
TGTGCCAGCCAGGGACCTTATGGCAATGAGCAGTTCTTC
>-|TRBV7-2|many|TRBJ2-1
CASSFSRAGEQFF
TGTGCCAGCAGCTTTTCCCGAGCGGGTGAGCAGTTCTTC
>-|TRBV7-2|many|TRBJ2-1
CASSFRRDKGNEQFF
TGTGCCAGCAGCTTTCGGCGGGATAAGGGCAATGAGCAGTTCTTC
>-|TRBV6-1|few|TRBJ2-5
CASSAGQLEGETQYF
TGTGCCAGCAGCGCAGGGCAATTGGAAGGAGAGACCCAGTACTTC
>-|TRBV7-8|many|TRBJ2-7
CASSLQPLRGAYRYEQYF
TGTGCCAGCAGCTTACAGCCCCTGAGGGGGGCTTATCGTTACGAGCAGTACTTC
>-|TRBV10-3|-|TRBJ2-5
CAISEPSTPRETQYF
TGTGCCATCAGTGAGCCCAGTACCCCCAGAGAGACCCAGTACTTC
>TRBD2|TRBV7-2|many|TRBJ2-7
CASSLPSGRLYEQYF
TGTGCCAGCAGCCTCCCTAGCGGGAGGTTGTACGAGCAGTACTTC
>TRBD2|TRBV7-3|many|TRBJ2-1
CASSSTSGKGEQFF
TGTGCCAGCAGCTCGACTAGCGGGAAGGGTGAGCAGTTCTTC
>TRBD1|TRBV7-8|many|TRBJ1-5
CASSLASRDRGFRNQPQHF
TGTGCCAGCAGCTTAGCGTCCCGGGACAGGGGGTTTCGGAATCAGCCCCAGCATTTT
>TRBD1|TRBV11-2|many|TRBJ2-5
CASSIRGQDQETQYF
TGTGCCAGCTCTATACGAGGACAGGACCAAGAGACCCAGTACTTC
>-|TRBV7-6|many|TRBJ1-1
CASSLAAGTGTEAFF
TGTGCCAGCAGCTTAGCCGCAGGGACGGGCACTGAAGCTTTCTTT
>-|TRBV19|many|TRBJ2-5
CASSISSRGEETQYF
TGTGCCAGTAGTATATCTAGCAGGGGAGAAGAGACCCAGTACTTC
>-|TRBV28|few|TRBJ2-3
CASSFPPLGITDTQYF
TGTGCCAGCAGTTTCCCCCCACTAGGAATCACAGATACGCAGTATTTT
>-|TRBV20-1|many|TRBJ1-1
CSARGRYRTPEAFF
TGCAGTGCTAGAGGGAGATACAGAACACCTGAAGCTTTCTTT
>TRBD1|TRBV4-1|many|TRBJ2-1
CASSQGGGWSNEQFF
TGCGCCAGCAGCCAAGGAGGGGGCTGGTCCAATGAGCAGTTCTTC
>-|TRBV20-1|few|TRBJ2-5
CSASTSGYQETQYF
TGCAGTGCTAGCACCAGCGGGTATCAAGAGACCCAGTACTTC
>TRBD1|TRBV7-2|many|TRBJ2-7
CASRVRQGGYEQYF
TGTGCCAGCAGAGTAAGACAGGGGGGCTACGAGCAGTACTTC
>-|TRBV7-8|many|TRBJ2-7
CASSRRGYEQYF
TGTGCCAGCAGCCGTAGGGGTTACGAGCAGTACTTC
>TRBD2|TRBV10-2|many|TRBJ2-1
CASSEGLAVPFF
TGCGCCAGCAGTGAGGGACTAGCGGTGCCGTTCTTC
>-|TRBV7-2|many|TRBJ2-7
CASSSSSLYEQYF
TGTGCCAGCAGCTCGTCTAGCCTCTACGAGCAGTACTTC
>-|TRBV5-5|many|TRBJ2-1
CASSTGLRATYNEQFF
TGTGCCAGCAGCACGGGACTGCGAGCGACCTACAATGAGCAGTTCTTC
>-|TRBV30|-|TRBJ1-5
CAWTRGGQPQHF
TGTGCCTGGACCAGGGGAGGACAGCCCCAGCATTTT
>TRBD1|TRBV7-2|many|TRBJ1-1
CASSLRQGIREAFF
TGTGCCAGCAGCTTACGACAGGGTATCAGGGAGGCTTTCTTT
>TRBD1|TRBV7-4|-|TRBJ1-2
CASSFDGTEANYGYTF
TGTGCCAGCAGCTTCGATGGGACAGAAGCTAACTATGGCTACACCTTC
>-|TRBV7-8|-|TRBJ1-1
CASSLQGSEAFF
TGTGCCAGCAGCTTACAGGGGTCTGAAGCTTTCTTT
>TRBD1|TRBV4-2|many|TRBJ2-7
CASSPFPGQGLSEQYF
TGTGCCAGCAGCCCTTTCCCGGGACAGGGTCTAAGTGAGCAGTACTTC
>-|TRBV6-8|many|TRBJ1-5
CASRTGSNQPQHF
TGTGCCAGCAGAACAGGGAGCAATCAGCCCCAGCATTTT
>-|TRBV7-8|few|TRBJ2-2
CASRQQGNTGELFF
TGTGCCAGCAGGCAACAGGGGAACACCGGGGAGCTGTTTTTT
>TRBD2|TRBV7-2|many|TRBJ2-1
CASSRDGLAGEGQFF
TGTGCCAGCAGCCGAGACGGACTAGCGGGAGAAGGGCAGTTCTTC
>TRBD2|TRBV5-1|-|TRBJ2-7
CASSSSSGLGEQYF
TGCGCCAGCAGCTCTTCTAGCGGCCTGGGGGAGCAGTACTTC
>TRBD1|TRBV7-8|many|TRBJ1-6
CASSLGTGISPLHF
TGTGCCAGCAGCTTAGGGACAGGGATTTCACCCCTCCACTTT
>-|TRBV7-4|many|TRBJ2-1
CASSLTHDEQFF
TGTGCCAGCAGCTTAACTCACGATGAGCAGTTCTTC
>TRBD2|TRBV6-5|many|TRBJ2-1
CATALAGGSNEQFF
TGTGCCACCGCCCTCGCGGGAGGCAGCAATGAGCAGTTCTTC
>-|TRBV7-9|many|TRBJ2-7
CASSLGLAEQYF
TGTGCCAGCAGCTTAGGTCTGGCCGAGCAGTACTTC
>-|TRBV7-8|many|TRBJ2-7
CASSASSLATTSYEQYF
TGTGCCAGCAGCGCTAGTTCGCTAGCGACTACTTCCTACGAGCAGTACTTC
>TRBD2|TRBV7-2|many|TRBJ2-1
CASSLGTSGINEQFF
TGTGCCAGCAGCTTGGGGACTAGCGGGATAAATGAGCAGTTCTTC
>-|TRBV6-2/TRBV6-3|many|TRBJ2-3
CASSYSSGLPNTQYF
TGTGCCAGCAGTTACTCGAGTGGCCTCCCGAATACGCAGTATTTT
>-|TRBV12-3/TRBV12-4|many|TRBJ2-1
CASSLSSYEQFF
TGTGCCAGCAGTTTAAGTAGTTATGAGCAGTTCTTC
>-|TRBV4-3|many|TRBJ2-1
CASSQYSSDNEQFF
TGCGCCAGCAGCCAATATAGTTCAGACAATGAGCAGTTCTTC
>TRBD1|TRBV7-3|many|TRBJ2-1
CASSLTGTAYNEQFF
TGTGCCAGCAGCTTAACCGGGACAGCCTACAATGAGCAGTTCTTC
>-|TRBV7-3|many|TRBJ1-1
CASSFVQRTEAFF
TGTGCCAGCAGCTTTGTCCAGCGGACTGAAGCTTTCTTT
>-|TRBV29-1|many|TRBJ2-1
CSAGRGPPYNEQFF
TGCAGCGCCGGCAGGGGACCTCCTTACAATGAGCAGTTCTTC
>TRBD1|TRBV5-3|many|TRBJ2-1
CASSHPGGLSYNEQFF
TGTGCCAGCAGCCATCCAGGGGGCCTCTCCTACAATGAGCAGTTCTTC
>-|TRBV7-2|many|TRBJ2-2
CASSSGTHVTGELFF
TGTGCCAGCAGCTCCGGGACCCATGTCACCGGGGAGCTGTTTTTT
>TRBD2|TRBV7-2|many|TRBJ2-1
CASSLREATYNEQFF
TGTGCCAGCAGCCTTCGGGAGGCGACCTACAATGAGCAGTTCTTC
>-|TRBV7-2|many|TRBJ1-1
CASSGRGDTEAFF
TGTGCCAGCAGCGGCAGGGGAGACACTGAAGCTTTCTTT
>-|TRBV20-1|many|TRBJ2-3
CSAEGSGTSTDTQYF
TGCAGTGCTGAGGGGAGCGGCACTAGCACAGATACGCAGTATTTT
>TRBD2|TRBV7-8|many|TRBJ2-2
CASSLGTSGSNTGELFF
TGTGCCAGCAGCTTAGGGACTAGCGGGAGTAACACCGGGGAGCTGTTTTTT
>TRBD2|TRBV20-1|many|TRBJ2-3
CSARELTSGATDTQYF
TGCAGTGCTAGAGAACTGACTAGCGGAGCCACAGATACGCAGTATTTT
>-|TRBV7-2|many|TRBJ1-3
CASSLERAGGNTIYF
TGTGCCAGCAGCCTCGAAAGGGCGGGTGGAAACACCATATATTTT
>-|TRBV6-8|many|TRBJ1-6
CASSPTSVNSPLHF
TGTGCCAGCAGCCCCACTTCGGTTAATTCACCCCTCCACTTT